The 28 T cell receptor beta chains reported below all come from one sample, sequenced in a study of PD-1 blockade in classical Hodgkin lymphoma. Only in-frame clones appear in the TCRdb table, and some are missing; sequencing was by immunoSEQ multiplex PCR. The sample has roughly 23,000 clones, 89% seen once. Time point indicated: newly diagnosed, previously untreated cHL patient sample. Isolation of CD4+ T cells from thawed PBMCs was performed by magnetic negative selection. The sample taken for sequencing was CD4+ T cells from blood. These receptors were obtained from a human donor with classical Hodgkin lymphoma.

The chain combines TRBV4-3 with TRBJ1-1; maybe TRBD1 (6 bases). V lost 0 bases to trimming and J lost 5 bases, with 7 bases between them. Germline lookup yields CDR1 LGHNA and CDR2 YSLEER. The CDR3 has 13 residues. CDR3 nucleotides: TGCGCCAGCAGCCAAGATAGGGGGACTGAAGCTTTCTTT. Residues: CASSQDRGTEAFF.

DNA of the CDR3: TGTGCCAGCAGCCAAGTCTTCGAGACTAACTATGGCTACACCTTC. Translation: CASSQVFETNYGYTF. V and J are TRBV4-2 and TRBJ1-2; unclear D gene. Germline assignment: CDR1 LGHNA and CDR2 YNFKEQ. The V end was cut by 1 base, the J end by 0 bases, with 9 bases between. The CDR3 sequence is 15 residues long.

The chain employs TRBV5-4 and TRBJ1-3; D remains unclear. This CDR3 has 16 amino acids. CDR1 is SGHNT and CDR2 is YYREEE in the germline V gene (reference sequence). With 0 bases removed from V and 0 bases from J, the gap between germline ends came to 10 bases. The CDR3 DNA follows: TGTGCCAGCAGCTTGGACCCCGCGGGCTCTGGAAACACCATATATTTT. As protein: CASSLDPAGSGNTIYF.

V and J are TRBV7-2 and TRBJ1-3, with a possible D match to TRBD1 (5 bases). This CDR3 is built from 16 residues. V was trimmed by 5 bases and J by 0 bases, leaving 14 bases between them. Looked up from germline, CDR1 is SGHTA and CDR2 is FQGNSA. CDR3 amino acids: CASSPVGGNSGNTIYF. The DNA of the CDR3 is TGTGCCAGCAGCCCAGTGGGGGGGAACTCTGGAAACACCATATATTTT.

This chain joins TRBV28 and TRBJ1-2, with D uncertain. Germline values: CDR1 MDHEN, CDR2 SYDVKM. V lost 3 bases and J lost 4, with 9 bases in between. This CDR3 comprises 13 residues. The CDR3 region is CASSLVPAYGYTF. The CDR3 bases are TGTGCCAGCAGTTTGGTCCCGGCCTATGGCTACACCTTC.

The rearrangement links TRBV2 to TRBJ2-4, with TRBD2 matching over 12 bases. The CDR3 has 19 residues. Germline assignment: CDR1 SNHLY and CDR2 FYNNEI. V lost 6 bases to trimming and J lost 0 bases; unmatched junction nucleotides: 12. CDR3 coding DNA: TGTGCCAGCAGCTCGGGACTAGCGGGTCTGCTACGAGCCAAAAACATTCAGTACTTC. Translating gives CASSSGLAGLLRAKNIQYF.

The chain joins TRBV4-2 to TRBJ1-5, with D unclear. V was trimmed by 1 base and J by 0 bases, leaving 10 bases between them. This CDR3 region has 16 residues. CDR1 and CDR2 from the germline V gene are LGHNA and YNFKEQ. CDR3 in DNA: TGTGCCAGCAGCCAAGTGGGAGTGTATAGCAATCAGCCCCAGCATTTT. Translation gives CASSQVGVYSNQPQHF.

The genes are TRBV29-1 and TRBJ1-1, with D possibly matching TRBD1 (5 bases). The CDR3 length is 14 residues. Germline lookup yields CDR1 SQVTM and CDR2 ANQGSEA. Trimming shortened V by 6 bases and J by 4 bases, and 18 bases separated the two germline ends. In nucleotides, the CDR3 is TGCAGCGTCGCCGGGACCCAAAGCGGCACTGAAGCTTTCTTT. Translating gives CSVAGTQSGTEAFF.

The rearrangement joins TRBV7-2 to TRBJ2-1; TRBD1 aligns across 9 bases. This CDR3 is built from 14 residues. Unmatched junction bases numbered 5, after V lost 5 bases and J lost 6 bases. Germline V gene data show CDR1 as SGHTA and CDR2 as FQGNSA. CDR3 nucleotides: TGTGCCAGCAGCCCAGCGACAGGGGGCAATGAGCAGTTCTTC. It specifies CASSPATGGNEQFF.

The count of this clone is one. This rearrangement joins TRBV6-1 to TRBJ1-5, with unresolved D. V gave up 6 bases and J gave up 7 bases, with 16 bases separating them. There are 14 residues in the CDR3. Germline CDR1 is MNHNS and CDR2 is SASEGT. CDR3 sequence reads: CASSIGVPGQPQHF. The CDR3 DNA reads TGTGCCAGCAGCATCGGGGTACCGGGGCAGCCCCAGCATTTT.

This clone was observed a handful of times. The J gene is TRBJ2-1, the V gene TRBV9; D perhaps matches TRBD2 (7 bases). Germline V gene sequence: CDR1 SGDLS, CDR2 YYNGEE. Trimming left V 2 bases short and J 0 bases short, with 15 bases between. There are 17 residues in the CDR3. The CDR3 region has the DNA TGTGCCAGCAGCGTGGGGGCTAGCGGCCTCTCCTACAATGAGCAGTTCTTC. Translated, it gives CASSVGASGLSYNEQFF.

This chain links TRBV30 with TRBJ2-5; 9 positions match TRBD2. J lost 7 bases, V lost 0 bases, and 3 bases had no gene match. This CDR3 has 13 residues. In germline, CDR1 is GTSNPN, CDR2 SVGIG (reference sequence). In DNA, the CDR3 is TGTGCCTGGAGTGTCCAGACTAGCGGGACCCAGTACTTC. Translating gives CAWSVQTSGTQYF.

The CDR3 coding sequence is TGTGCCAGCAGTTCGTTAGCGGGAGTATCGCATGAGCAGTTCTTC. It yields the protein CASSSLAGVSHEQFF. V gene TRBV6-5 combines with J gene TRBJ2-1; 9 bases align to TRBD2. From germline, CDR1 is MNHEY and CDR2 SVGAGI. Losses at the gene ends were 4 bases for V and 8 bases for J; bases not matched to a gene: 9. The CDR3 extends over 15 amino acids.

CDR3 region: CAIRGGLNTEAFF. The CDR3 DNA follows: TGTGCCATCAGAGGAGGACTTAACACTGAAGCTTTCTTT. The chain employs TRBV10-3 and TRBJ1-1; no reliable D call. Between the trimmed V and J ends, which lost 6 bases and 2 bases, there was a span of 10 bases. The CDR3 extends over 13 amino acids. CDR1 is ENHRY, CDR2 SYGVKD, per germline.

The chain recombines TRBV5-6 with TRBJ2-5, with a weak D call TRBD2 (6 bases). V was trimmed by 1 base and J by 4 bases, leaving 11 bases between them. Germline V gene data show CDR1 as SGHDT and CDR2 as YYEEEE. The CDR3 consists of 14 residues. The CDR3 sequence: CASSLWGVLETQYF. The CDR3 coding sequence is TGTGCCAGCAGCTTGTGGGGGGTACTAGAGACCCAGTACTTC.

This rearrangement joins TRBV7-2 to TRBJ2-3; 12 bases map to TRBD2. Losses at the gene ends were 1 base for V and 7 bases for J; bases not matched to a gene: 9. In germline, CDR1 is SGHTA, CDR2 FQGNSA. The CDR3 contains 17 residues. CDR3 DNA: TGTGCCAGCAGCTTAGGTTCACTAGCGGGGGGCCCATATACGCAGTATTTT. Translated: CASSLGSLAGGPYTQYF.

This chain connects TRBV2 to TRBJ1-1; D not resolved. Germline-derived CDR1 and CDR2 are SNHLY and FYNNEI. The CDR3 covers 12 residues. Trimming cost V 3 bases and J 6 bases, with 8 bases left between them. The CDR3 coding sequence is TGTGCCAGCAGTGAGGTAGGATCTGAAGCTTTCTTT. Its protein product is CASSEVGSEAFF.

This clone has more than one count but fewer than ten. The CDR3 DNA sequence: TGTGCCAGCAGCCCTACGGGGACAGGCTACAATGAGCAGTTCTTC. This translates into CASSPTGTGYNEQFF. The chain links TRBV7-3 to TRBJ2-1; 8 bases are a match to TRBD1. V lost 5 bases to trimming and J lost 3 bases; unmatched junction nucleotides: 6. This CDR3 has 15 residues. The V gene's germline CDR1 is SGHTA and CDR2 FQGTGA.

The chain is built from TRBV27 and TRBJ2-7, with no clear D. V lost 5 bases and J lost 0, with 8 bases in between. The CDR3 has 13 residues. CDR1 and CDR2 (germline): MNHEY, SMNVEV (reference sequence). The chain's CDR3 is CASSPTVSYEQYF. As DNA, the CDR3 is TGTGCCAGCAGTCCGACGGTCTCCTACGAGCAGTACTTC.

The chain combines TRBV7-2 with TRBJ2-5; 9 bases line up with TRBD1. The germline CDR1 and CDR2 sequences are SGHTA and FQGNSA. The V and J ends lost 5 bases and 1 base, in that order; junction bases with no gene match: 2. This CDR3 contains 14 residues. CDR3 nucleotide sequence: TGTGCCAGCAGCGAGACAGGGGGCCAAGAGACCCAGTACTTC. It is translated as CASSETGGQETQYF.

CDR3 loop: CASSATIVRVTSGRGHEQYF. The CDR3 DNA reads as TGTGCCAGCAGCGCCACAATAGTTCGAGTGACTAGCGGGAGGGGCCACGAGCAGTACTTC. This chain joins TRBV27 and TRBJ2-7, with TRBD2 matching over 14 bases. There are 20 residues in the CDR3. Looked up from germline, CDR1 is MNHEY and CDR2 is SMNVEV (reference sequence). J was trimmed by 5 bases and V by 6 bases; bases with no gene match: 21.

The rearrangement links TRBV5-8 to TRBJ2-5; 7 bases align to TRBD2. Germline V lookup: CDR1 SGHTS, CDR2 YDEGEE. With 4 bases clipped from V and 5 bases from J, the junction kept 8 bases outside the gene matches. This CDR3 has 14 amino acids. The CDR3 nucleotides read TGTGCCAGCAGCCCCTCAGCGGGAAGGGAGACCCAGTACTTC. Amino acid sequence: CASSPSAGRETQYF. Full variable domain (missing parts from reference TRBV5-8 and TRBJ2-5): EAGVTQSPTHLIKTRGQQATLRCSPISGHTSVYWYQQALGLGLQFLLWYDEGEERNRGNFPPRFSGRQFPNYSSELNVNALELEDSALYLCASSPSAGRETQYFGPGTRLLVL.

The CDR3 protein is CASSPEYTGELFF. The CDR3 DNA follows: TGCGCCAGCAGCCCAGAGTACACCGGGGAGCTGTTTTTT. The chain is built from TRBV4-3 and TRBJ2-2, with D unresolved. Germline V gives CDR1 LGHNA, CDR2 YSLEER. This CDR3 contains 13 residues. Trimming shortened V by 4 bases and J by 3 bases, and 6 bases separated the two germline ends.

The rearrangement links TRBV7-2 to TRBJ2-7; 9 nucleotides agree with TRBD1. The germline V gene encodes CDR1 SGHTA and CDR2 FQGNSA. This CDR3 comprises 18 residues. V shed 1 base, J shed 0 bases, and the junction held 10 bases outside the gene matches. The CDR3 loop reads CASSLVNNRGRSSYEQYF. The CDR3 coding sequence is TGTGCCAGCAGCTTAGTAAATAACAGGGGGCGAAGCTCCTACGAGCAGTACTTC.

CDR3 sequence: CATSREEQFTEAFF. Here the CDR3 DNA reads TGTGCCACCAGCAGAGAGGAGCAGTTCACTGAAGCTTTCTTT. The V and J genes are TRBV15 and TRBJ1-1; the D is unclear. The CDR3 is made up of 14 amino acids. V was clipped by 0 bases and J by 4 bases, with 9 bases between them. Germline CDR1 is LNHNV and CDR2 is YYDKDF (reference sequence).

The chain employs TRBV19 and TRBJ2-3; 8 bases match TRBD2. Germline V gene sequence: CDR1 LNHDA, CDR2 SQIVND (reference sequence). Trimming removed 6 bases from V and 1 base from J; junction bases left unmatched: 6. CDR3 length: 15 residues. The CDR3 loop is CASRRSGGRTDTQYF. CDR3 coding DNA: TGTGCCAGTAGGCGCAGCGGGGGCCGCACAGATACGCAGTATTTT.

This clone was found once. CDR3 residues: CASSIVGGTYEQYF. As DNA, the CDR3 is TGTGCCAGTAGTATAGTGGGGGGGACCTACGAGCAGTACTTC. The chain uses TRBV19 and TRBJ2-7, with 7 bases fitting TRBD2. The CDR3 runs to 14 residues. With V trimmed by 1 base and J by 2 bases, 2 bases remained unmatched. CDR1 is LNHDA and CDR2 is SQIVND in the germline V gene (reference sequence).

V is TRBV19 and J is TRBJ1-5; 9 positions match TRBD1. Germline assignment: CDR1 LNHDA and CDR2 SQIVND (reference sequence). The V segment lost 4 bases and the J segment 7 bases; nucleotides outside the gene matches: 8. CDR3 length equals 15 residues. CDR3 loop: CASSRGQGFRQPQHF. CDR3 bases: TGTGCCAGTAGTAGGGGACAGGGCTTTCGGCAGCCCCAGCATTTT.